Detailed here is one T cell receptor (beta chain). These data come from a study of cytomegalovirus exposure and HLA in healthy donors. Data came from immunoSEQ multiplex PCR; TCRdb stores just in-frame clones and leaves some out. The sample includes 160,000 or so clones, around four fifths seen only once; the top ten take under 2.5%. CDR1 and CDR2 from the germline V gene are SGHDT and YYEEEE. Trimming stripped 6 bases from V and 1 base from J, with 10 bases between. This CDR3 comprises 13 residues. This sequence was found in a man aged 25 to 45 in good health and CMV-seropositive. The chain combines TRBV5-6 with TRBJ2-5, with TRBD2 as a possible D gene (5 bases). Source material: PBMCs. The CDR3 here is CASKAELQETQYF. The CDR3 region has the DNA TGTGCCAGCAAAGCGGAGCTCCAAGAGACCCAGTACTTC.